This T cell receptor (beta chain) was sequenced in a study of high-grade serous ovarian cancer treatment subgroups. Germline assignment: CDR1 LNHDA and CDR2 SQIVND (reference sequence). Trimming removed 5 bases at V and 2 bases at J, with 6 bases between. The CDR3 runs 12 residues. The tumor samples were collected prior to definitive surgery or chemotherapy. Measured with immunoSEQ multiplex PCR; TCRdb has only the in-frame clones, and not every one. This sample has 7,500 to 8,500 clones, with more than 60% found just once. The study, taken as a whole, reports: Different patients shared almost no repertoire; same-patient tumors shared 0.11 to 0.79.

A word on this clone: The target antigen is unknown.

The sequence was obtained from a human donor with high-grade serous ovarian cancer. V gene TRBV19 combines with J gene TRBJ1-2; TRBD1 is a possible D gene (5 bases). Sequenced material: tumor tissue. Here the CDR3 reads CASSGQNYGYTF. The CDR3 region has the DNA TGTGCCAGTAGTGGACAAAACTATGGCTACACCTTC.